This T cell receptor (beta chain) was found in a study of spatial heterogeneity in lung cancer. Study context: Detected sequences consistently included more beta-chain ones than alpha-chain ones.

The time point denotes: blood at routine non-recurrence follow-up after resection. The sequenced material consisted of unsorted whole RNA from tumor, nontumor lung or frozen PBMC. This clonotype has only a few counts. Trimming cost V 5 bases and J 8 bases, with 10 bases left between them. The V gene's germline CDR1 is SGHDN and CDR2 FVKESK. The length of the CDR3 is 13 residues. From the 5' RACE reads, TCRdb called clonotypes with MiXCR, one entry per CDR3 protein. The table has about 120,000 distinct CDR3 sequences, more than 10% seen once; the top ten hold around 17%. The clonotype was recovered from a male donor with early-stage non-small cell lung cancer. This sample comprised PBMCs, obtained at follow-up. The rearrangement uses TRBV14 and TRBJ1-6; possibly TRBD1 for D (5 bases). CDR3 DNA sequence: TGTGCCAGCAGCTGGGGGGAGGATTCACCCCTCCACTTT. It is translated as CASSWGEDSPLHF.